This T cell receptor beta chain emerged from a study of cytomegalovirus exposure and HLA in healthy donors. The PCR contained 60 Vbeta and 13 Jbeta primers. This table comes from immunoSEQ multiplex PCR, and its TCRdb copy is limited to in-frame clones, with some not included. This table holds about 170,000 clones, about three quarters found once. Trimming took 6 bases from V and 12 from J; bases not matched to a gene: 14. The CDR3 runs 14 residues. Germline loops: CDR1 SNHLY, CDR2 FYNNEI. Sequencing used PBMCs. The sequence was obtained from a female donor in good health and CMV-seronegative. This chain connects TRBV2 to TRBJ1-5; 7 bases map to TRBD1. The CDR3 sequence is CASRRTTGIGNQHF. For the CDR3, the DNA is TGTGCCAGCAGACGGACGACAGGGATTGGGAACCAGCATTTT.